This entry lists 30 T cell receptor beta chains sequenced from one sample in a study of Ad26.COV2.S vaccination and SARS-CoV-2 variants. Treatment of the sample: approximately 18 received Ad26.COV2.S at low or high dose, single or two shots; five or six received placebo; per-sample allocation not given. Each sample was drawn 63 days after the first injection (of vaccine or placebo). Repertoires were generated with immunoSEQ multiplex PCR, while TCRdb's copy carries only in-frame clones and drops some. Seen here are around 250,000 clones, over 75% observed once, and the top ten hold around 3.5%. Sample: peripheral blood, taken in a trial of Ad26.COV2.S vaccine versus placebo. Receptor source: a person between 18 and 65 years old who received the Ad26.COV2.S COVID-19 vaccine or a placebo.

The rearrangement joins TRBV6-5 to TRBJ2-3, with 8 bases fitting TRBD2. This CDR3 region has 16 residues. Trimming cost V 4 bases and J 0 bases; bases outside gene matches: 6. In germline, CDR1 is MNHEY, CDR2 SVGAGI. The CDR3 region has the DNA TGTGCCAGCAGTTGGTACGGGGGGGCTAGCACAGATACGCAGTATTTT. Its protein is CASSWYGGASTDTQYF.

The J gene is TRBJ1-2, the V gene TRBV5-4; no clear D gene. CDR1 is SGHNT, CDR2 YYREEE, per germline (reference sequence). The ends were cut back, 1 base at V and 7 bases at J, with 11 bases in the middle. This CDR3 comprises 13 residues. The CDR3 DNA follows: TGTGCCAGCAGCTTGAGGGATTTAGGTGGCTACACCTTC. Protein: CASSLRDLGGYTF.

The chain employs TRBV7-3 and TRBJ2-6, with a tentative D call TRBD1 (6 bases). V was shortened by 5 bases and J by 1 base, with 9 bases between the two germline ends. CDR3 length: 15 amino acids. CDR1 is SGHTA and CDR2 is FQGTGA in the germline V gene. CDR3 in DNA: TGTGCCAGCAGCGGTACAGGGTCTGGGGCCAACGTCCTGACTTTC. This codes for CASSGTGSGANVLTF.

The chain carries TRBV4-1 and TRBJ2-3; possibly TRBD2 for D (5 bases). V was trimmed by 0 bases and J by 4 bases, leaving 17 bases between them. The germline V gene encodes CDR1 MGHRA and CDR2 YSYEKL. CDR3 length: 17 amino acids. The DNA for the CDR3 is TGCGCCAGCAGCCAAGATTTGGACTTCATCGGTCCAGATACGCAGTATTTT. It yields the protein CASSQDLDFIGPDTQYF.

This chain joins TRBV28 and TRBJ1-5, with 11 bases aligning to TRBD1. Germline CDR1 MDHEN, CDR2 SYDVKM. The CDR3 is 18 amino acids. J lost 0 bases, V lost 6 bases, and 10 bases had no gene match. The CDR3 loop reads CASSQGTGGQYSNQPQHF. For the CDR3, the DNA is TGTGCCAGCAGCCAGGGGACAGGGGGACAATATAGCAATCAGCCCCAGCATTTT.

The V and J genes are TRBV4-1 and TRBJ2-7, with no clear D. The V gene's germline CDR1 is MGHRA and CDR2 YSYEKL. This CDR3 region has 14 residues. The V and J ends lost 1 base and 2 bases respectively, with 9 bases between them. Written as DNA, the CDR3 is TGCGCCAGCAGCCAAGGATCGCCCGCCTACGAGCAGTACTTC. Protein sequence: CASSQGSPAYEQYF.

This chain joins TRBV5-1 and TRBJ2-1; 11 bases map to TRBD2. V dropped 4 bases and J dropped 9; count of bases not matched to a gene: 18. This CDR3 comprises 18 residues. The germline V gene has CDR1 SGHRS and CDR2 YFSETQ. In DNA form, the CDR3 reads TGCGCCAGCAGCGCCGGACGTACTAGCGGGGGCTCAGACGGTGAGCAGTTCTTC. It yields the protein CASSAGRTSGGSDGEQFF.

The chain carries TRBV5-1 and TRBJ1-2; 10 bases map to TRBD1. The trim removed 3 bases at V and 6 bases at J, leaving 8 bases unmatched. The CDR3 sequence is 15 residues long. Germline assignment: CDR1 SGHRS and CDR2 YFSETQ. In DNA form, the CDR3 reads TGCGCCAGCAGCTCGGGGGACAGGGGATGGAATGGCTACACCTTC. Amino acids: CASSSGDRGWNGYTF. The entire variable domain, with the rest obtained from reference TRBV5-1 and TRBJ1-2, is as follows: KAGVTQTPRYLIKTRGQQVTLSCSPISGHRSVSWYQQTPGQGLQFLFEYFSETQRNKGNFPGRFSGRQFSNSRSEMNVSTLELGDSALYLCASSSGDRGWNGYTFGSGTRLTVV.

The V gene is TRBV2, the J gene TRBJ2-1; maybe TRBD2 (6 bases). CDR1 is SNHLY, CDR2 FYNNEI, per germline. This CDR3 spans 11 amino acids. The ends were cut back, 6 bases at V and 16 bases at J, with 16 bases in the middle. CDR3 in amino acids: CASRVGGWSFF. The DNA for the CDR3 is TGTGCCAGCAGGGTTGGGGGGTGGAGTTTCTTC.

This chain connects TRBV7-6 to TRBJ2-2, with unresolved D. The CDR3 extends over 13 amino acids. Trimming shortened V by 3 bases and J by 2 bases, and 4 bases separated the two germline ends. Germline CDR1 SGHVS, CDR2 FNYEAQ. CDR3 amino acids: CASSFTNTGELFF. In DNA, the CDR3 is TGTGCCAGCAGCTTCACCAACACCGGGGAGCTGTTTTTT.

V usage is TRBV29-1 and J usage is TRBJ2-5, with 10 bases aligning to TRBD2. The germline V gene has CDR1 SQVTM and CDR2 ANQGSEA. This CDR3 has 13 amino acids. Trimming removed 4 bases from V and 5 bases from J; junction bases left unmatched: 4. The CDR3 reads CSVVAGGRETQYF. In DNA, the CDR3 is TGCAGCGTTGTAGCGGGGGGACGGGAGACCCAGTACTTC.

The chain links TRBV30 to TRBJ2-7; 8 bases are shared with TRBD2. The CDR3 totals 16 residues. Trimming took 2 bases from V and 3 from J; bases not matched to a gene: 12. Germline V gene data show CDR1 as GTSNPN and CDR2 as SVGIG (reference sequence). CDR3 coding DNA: TGTGCCTGGAGTATGACCTTAGCGGGACCGGTCTACGAGCAGTACTTC. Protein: CAWSMTLAGPVYEQYF.

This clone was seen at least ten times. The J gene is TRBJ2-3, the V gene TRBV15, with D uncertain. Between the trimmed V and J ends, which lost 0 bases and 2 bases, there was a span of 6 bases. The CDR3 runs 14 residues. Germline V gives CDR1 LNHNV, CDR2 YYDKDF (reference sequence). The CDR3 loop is CATSRDGATDTQYF. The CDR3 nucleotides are TGTGCCACCAGCAGAGACGGTGCCACAGATACGCAGTATTTT. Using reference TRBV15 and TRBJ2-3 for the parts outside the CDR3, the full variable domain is DAMVIQNPRYQVTQFGKPVTLSCSQTLNHNVMYWYQQKSSQAPKLLFHYYDKDFNNEADTPDNFQSRRPNTSFCFLDIRSPGLGDTAMYLCATSRDGATDTQYFGPGTRLTVL.

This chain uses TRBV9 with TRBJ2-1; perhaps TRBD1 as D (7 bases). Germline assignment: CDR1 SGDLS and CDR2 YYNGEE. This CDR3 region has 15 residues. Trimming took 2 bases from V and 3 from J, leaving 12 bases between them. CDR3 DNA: TGTGCCAGCAGCGTGGAGGGGGCCGTCTACAATGAGCAGTTCTTC. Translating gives CASSVEGAVYNEQFF.

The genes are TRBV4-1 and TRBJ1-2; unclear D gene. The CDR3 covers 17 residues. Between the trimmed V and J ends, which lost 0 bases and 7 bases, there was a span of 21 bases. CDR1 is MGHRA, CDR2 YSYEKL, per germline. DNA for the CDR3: TGCGCCAGCAGCCAAGAGTCCCCACTTGTGCCTACGGCTGGCTACACCTTC. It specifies CASSQESPLVPTAGYTF.

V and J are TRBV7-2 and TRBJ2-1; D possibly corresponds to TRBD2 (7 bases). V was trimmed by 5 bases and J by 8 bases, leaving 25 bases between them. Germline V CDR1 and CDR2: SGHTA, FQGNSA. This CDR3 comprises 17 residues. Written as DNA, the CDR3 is TGTGCCAGCAGCGCCATAAGGTACGGGGGGACAATCCATGAGCAGTTCTTC. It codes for CASSAIRYGGTIHEQFF.

DNA for the CDR3: TGTGCCAGCACCTCGGCCGGGACACAGGAGGTGGATACGCAGTATTTT. Protein product: CASTSAGTQEVDTQYF. The rearrangement joins TRBV13 to TRBJ2-3; D is perhaps TRBD1 (6 bases). Trimming cost V 7 bases and J 6 bases, with 23 bases left between them. Germline CDR1 PRHDT, CDR2 FYEKMQ (reference sequence). The CDR3 runs to 16 residues.

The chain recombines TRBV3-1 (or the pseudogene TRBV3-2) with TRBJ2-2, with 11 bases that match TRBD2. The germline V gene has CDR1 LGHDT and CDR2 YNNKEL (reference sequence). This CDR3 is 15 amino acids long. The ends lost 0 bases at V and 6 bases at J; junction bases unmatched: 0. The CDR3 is CASSQELAGAGELFF. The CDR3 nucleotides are TGTGCCAGCAGCCAAGAACTAGCGGGAGCCGGGGAGCTGTTTTTT.

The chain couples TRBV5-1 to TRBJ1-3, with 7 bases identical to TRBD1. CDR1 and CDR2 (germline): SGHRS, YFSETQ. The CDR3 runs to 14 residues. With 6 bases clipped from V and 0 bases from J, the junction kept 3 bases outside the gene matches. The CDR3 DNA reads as TGCGCCAGCACCTCAGGGGGCTCTGGAAACACCATATATTTT. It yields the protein CASTSGGSGNTIYF. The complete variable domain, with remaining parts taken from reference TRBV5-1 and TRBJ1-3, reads KAGVTQTPRYLIKTRGQQVTLSCSPISGHRSVSWYQQTPGQGLQFLFEYFSETQRNKGNFPGRFSGRQFSNSRSEMNVSTLELGDSALYLCASTSGGSGNTIYFGEGSWLTVV.

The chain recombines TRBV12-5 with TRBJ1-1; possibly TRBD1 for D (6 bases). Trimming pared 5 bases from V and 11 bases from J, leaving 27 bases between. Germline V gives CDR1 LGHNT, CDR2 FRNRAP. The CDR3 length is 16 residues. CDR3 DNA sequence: TGTGCTAGTGGTAACGCACAGGGAGGGGCAACATTAAGGGCTTTCTTT. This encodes CASGNAQGGATLRAFF.

CDR3 amino acids: CAWSPGAGVAFF. Written as DNA, the CDR3 is TGTGCCTGGAGTCCCGGGGCCGGGGTGGCTTTCTTT. The genes are TRBV30 and TRBJ1-1, with D maybe TRBD1 (5 bases). The CDR3 spans 12 residues. V lost 2 bases and J lost 11, with 15 bases in between. CDR1 is GTSNPN, CDR2 SVGIG, per germline (reference sequence).

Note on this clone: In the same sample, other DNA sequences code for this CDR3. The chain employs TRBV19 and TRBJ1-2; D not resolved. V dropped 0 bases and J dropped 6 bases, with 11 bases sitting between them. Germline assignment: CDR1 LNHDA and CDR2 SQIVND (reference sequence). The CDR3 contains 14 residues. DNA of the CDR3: TGTGCCAGTAGTATAGATCGAGGAGAGCATGGCTACACCTTC. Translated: CASSIDRGEHGYTF.

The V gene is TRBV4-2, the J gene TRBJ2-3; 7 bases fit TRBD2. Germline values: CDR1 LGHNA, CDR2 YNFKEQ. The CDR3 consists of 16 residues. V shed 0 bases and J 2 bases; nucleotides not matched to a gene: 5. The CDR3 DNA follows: TGTGCCAGCAGCCAAGAAGGGACTACTAACACAGATACGCAGTATTTT. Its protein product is CASSQEGTTNTDTQYF.

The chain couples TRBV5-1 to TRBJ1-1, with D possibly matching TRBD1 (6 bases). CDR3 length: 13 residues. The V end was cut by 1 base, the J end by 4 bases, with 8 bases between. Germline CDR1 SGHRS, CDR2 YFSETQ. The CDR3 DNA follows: TGCGCCAGCAGCTTGACGGGGGCCACTGAAGCTTTCTTT. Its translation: CASSLTGATEAFF.

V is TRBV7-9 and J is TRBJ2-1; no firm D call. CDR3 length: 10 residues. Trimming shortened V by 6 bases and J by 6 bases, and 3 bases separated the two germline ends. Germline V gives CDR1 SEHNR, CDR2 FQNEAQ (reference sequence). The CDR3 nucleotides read TGTGCCAGCAGGGGCAATGAGCAGTTCTTC. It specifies CASRGNEQFF.

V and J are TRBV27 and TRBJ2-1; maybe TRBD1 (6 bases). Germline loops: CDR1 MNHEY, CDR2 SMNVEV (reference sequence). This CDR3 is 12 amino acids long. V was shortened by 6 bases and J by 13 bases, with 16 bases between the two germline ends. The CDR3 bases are TGTGCCAGCAGCCAAGGGGGAAGGGAACAGTTCTTC. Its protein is CASSQGGREQFF.

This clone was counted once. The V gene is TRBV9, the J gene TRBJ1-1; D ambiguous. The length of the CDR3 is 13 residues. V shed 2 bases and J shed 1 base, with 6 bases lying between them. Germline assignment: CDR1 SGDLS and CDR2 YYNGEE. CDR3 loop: CASSVFGNTEAFF. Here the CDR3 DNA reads TGTGCCAGCAGCGTGTTTGGGAACACTGAAGCTTTCTTT.

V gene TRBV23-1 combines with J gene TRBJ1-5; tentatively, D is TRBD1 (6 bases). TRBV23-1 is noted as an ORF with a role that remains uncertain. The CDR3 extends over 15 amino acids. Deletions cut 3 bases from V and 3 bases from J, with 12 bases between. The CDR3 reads CASSHRGQNNQPQHF. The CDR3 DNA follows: TGCGCCAGCAGTCATCGAGGACAGAACAATCAGCCCCAGCATTTT.

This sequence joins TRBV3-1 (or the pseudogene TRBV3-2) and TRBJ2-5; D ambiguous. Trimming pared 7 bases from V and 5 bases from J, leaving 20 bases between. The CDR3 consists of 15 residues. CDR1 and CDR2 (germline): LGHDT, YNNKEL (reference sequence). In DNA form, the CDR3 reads TGTGCCAGCAACCCCCGGGCCATGGGCAGGGAGACCCAGTACTTC. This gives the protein CASNPRAMGRETQYF.

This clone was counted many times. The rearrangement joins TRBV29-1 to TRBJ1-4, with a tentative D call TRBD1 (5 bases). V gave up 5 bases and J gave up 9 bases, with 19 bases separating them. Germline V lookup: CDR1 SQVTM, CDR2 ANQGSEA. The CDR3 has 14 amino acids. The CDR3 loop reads CSVQGSSAGKKLFF. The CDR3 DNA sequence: TGCAGCGTTCAGGGTAGTTCCGCGGGGAAAAAACTGTTTTTT.